What follows is one T cell receptor beta chain and its context. Its antigen is not known. TCRdb re-analysed the 5' RACE reads in MiXCR, keeping a single row per CDR3 protein. The sample has about 630,000 distinct CDR3 sequences, about 12% seen once. These data come from a study of T cells after yellow fever vaccination. Study as a whole: Preparing low-cell-number fractions relied on SMART-Seq v4 Ultra Low Input. Study-level results: The secondary response was weaker but peaked faster, day 5 versus 15. Most clones from primary vaccination were detected again post-booster (about 95% CD4, 88% CD8).

Specimen: PBMCs, collected on the day of the yellow fever booster vaccination. The source of this sequence is a man younger than 45 who received the YFV17D yellow fever vaccine.

The CDR3 DNA follows: TGTGCCAGCAGCTACGGGACTAGCGTATACAATGAGCAGTTCTTC. Protein: CASSYGTSVYNEQFF. V is TRBV5-6 and J is TRBJ2-1; 10 bases map to TRBD2. CDR1 is SGHDT and CDR2 is YYEEEE in the germline V gene. The CDR3 length is 15 residues. V lost 3 bases, J lost 4 bases, and 4 bases stayed unmatched.